These 13 T cell receptor beta chains were all obtained from the same sample, sequenced in a study of T cells in Graves' hyperthyroidism and ophthalmopathy. Authors of the study amplified TCR beta CDR3 regions from RNA transcripts. HTBI primers were employed in a first-round RT-PCR of the TCR CDR3. TCRdb reprocessed the multiplex PCR reads via MiXCR and lists one record per CDR3 protein. The table lists a few hundred thousand distinct CDR3 sequences, more than 15% of them singletons. Sequenced material: blood. These receptors originate from a woman between 25 and 40 years old with Graves' hyperthyroidism.

Note on this clonotype: One base away lies a much larger clone, so this may be a sequencing read error. The chain employs TRBV3-1 and TRBJ1-5; D is unresolved. Germline-derived CDR1 and CDR2 are LGHDT and YNNKEL (reference sequence). The CDR3 is 14 residues long. The CDR3 DNA reads TGTGCCGGCAGCTCGCCCGGGGTCAGTCAGCCCCAGCATTTT. Amino acids: CAGSSPGVSQPQHF.

This clonotype was counted at least ten times. V usage is TRBV5-1 and J usage is TRBJ1-5; D is ambiguous. Germline-derived CDR1 and CDR2 are SGHRS and YFSETQ. Trimming removed 5 bases from V and 5 bases from J, with 11 bases in between. This CDR3 spans 13 amino acids. Here the CDR3 reads CASRVGFDQPQHF. The CDR3 DNA reads as TGCGCCAGCAGAGTGGGGTTCGATCAGCCCCAGCATTTT.

This clonotype occurred many times. The chain has TRBV6-5 and TRBJ2-1; the D gene is possibly TRBD2 (5 bases). Between the trimmed V and J ends, which lost 1 base and 13 bases, there was a span of 17 bases. The germline gives CDR1 MNHEY, CDR2 SVGAGI. This CDR3 region has 14 residues. The CDR3 DNA follows: TGTGCCAGCAGTTACTTAGGTACGGGATCGTATCAGTTCTTC. Its protein product is CASSYLGTGSYQFF.

This clonotype was recorded a few times. CDR3 DNA sequence: TGTGCCAGCAGTGAAAGGACAGACGACACCGGGGAGCTGTTTTTT. Encoded protein: CASSERTDDTGELFF. This chain joins TRBV6-1 and TRBJ2-2, with a tentative D call TRBD1 (6 bases). V gave up 2 bases and J gave up 3 bases, with 10 bases separating them. This CDR3 spans 15 amino acids. CDR1 and CDR2 from the germline V gene are MNHNS and SASEGT.

At least ten counts were recorded for this clonotype. The chain joins TRBV11-3 to TRBJ2-7, with D perhaps TRBD2 (6 bases). Trimming cost V 3 bases and J 2 bases, with 14 bases left between them. Germline CDR1 and CDR2: SGHNT and YENEEA. The CDR3 is 15 residues long. CDR3 nucleotide sequence: TGTGCCAGCAGCTTGAGTAGCGGAGGGCCCTACGAGCAGTACTTC. Protein sequence: CASSLSSGGPYEQYF.

The gene calls are TRBV18 and TRBJ2-4, with D unresolved. In germline, CDR1 is KGHSH, CDR2 LQKENI. Trimming left V 6 bases short and J 0 bases short, with 15 bases between. This CDR3 region has 16 residues. The CDR3 DNA sequence: TGTGCCAGCTCCTCGAGAGAGATCCTAGCCAAAAACATTCAGTACTTC. This translates into CASSSREILAKNIQYF.

V is TRBV20-1 and J is TRBJ2-7; D is unresolved. CDR1 is DFQATT and CDR2 is SNEGSKA in the germline V gene (reference sequence). The V end was cut by 0 bases, the J end by 7 bases, with 13 bases between. CDR3 length equals 13 residues. The CDR3: CSARDRPQEEQYF. The CDR3 nucleotides are TGCAGTGCTAGAGACCGCCCTCAGGAGGAGCAGTACTTC.

This clonotype was seen at least ten times. The chain employs TRBV20-1 and TRBJ2-1; D perhaps matches TRBD2 (6 bases). The germline V gene has CDR1 DFQATT and CDR2 SNEGSKA (reference sequence). V gave up 3 bases and J gave up 7 bases, with 10 bases separating them. The CDR3 length is 12 residues. The CDR3 sequence is CSASGAGNEQFF. The CDR3 region has the DNA TGCAGTGCTAGCGGGGCGGGGAATGAGCAGTTCTTC.

V usage is TRBV19 and J usage is TRBJ2-6, with 8 bases aligning to TRBD1. The V gene's germline CDR1 is LNHDA and CDR2 SQIVND (reference sequence). Germline trimming cut 8 bases from V and 2 bases from J; bases unmatched to any gene: 17. The CDR3 loop spans 19 amino acids. CDR3 sequence reads: CASGTTDRVWTAGANVLTF. CDR3 bases: TGTGCCAGTGGAACGACGGACAGGGTATGGACTGCTGGGGCCAACGTCCTGACTTTC.

This clonotype was recorded a few times. The chain uses TRBV10-3 and TRBJ2-1, with D maybe TRBD2 (5 bases). Trimming stripped 3 bases from V and 4 bases from J, with 10 bases between. The germline V gene has CDR1 ENHRY and CDR2 SYGVKD. The CDR3 sequence is 14 residues long. The CDR3 here is CAISDGEAYNEQFF. DNA of the CDR3: TGTGCCATCAGTGACGGGGAAGCTTACAATGAGCAGTTCTTC.

This clonotype has at least ten counts. The chain couples TRBV9 to TRBJ2-1; 10 bases map to TRBD2. The CDR3 has 13 amino acids. Germline CDR1 reads SGDLS; CDR2 reads YYNGEE. V lost 4 bases and J lost 10; bases outside the gene matches: 5. The CDR3 reads CASSRGLAREQFF. The CDR3 DNA follows: TGTGCCAGCAGCCGGGGACTAGCGCGGGAGCAGTTCTTC.

Many counts were recorded for this clonotype. The chain is built from TRBV2 and TRBJ1-1, with D maybe TRBD1 (5 bases). The CDR3 is 15 amino acids. In germline, CDR1 is SNHLY, CDR2 FYNNEI. Trimming pared 5 bases from V and 0 bases from J, leaving 13 bases between. CDR3 DNA: TGTGCCAGCAGTAAGAGGGGTCCCATGAACACTGAAGCTTTCTTT. It translates to CASSKRGPMNTEAFF.

The rearrangement uses TRBV18 and TRBJ1-1, with 7 bases identical to TRBD1. Losses at the gene ends were 4 bases for V and 0 bases for J; bases not matched to a gene: 5. Germline CDR1 reads KGHSH; CDR2 reads LQKENI. The CDR3 contains 15 residues. This chain's CDR3 is CASSLTGVVNTEAFF. The CDR3 DNA follows: TGTGCCAGCTCACTTACAGGGGTGGTGAACACTGAAGCTTTCTTT.